The 23 T cell receptor beta chains below all came from one sample that was sequenced in a study of blood T cells in healthy people across ages. Sample-barcoded 5' priming and a J-beta primer mix drove a second PCR of about 6 to 12 cycles. Each CDR3 protein is one row after TCRdb ran MiXCR on the 5' RACE reads. The sample shows hundreds of thousands of distinct CDR3 sequences, roughly half of them seen only once. The specimen was blood. The source of these receptors is a woman over 75 in good health.

With regard to this clonotype: A much bigger clone sits one base away, suggesting this may be a read error. The V and J genes are TRBV27 and TRBJ1-4; 10 nucleotides agree with TRBD1. Germline assignment: CDR1 MNHEY and CDR2 SMNVEV (reference sequence). CDR3 size: 14 residues. CDR3 sequence: CAGSMTGGEGKLFF. The CDR3 DNA reads TGTGCCGGCAGTATGACAGGGGGCGAAGGAAAACTGTTTTTT. The full variable domain, its missing parts supplied by reference TRBV27 and TRBJ1-4, is EAQVTQNPRYLITVTGKKLTVTCSQNMNHEYMSWYRQDPGLGLRQIYYSMNVEVTDKGDVPEGYKVSRKEKRNFPLILESPSPNQTSLYFCAGSMTGGEGKLFFGSGTQLSVL.

In the case of this clonotype: A read error may account for a junction end that differs from germline. This chain connects TRBV5-1 to TRBJ1-5, with unresolved D. CDR1 is SGHRS, CDR2 YFSETQ, per germline. The CDR3 has 14 residues. The CDR3 DNA is TGCGCCAGCGGCTTGGTGCCAAACACTCAGCCCCAGCATTTT. It specifies CASGLVPNTQPQHF.

The chain uses TRBV7-2 and TRBJ2-1; maybe TRBD1 (5 bases). CDR1 and CDR2 from the germline V gene are SGHTA and FQGNSA. V was trimmed by 5 bases and J by 0 bases, leaving 8 bases between them. This CDR3 comprises 14 residues. CDR3 coding DNA: TGTGCCAGCAGCCGACAGATCTCCTACAATGAGCAGTTCTTC. This sequence encodes CASSRQISYNEQFF.

The chain employs TRBV20-1 and TRBJ2-3, with D perhaps TRBD2 (5 bases). The CDR3 is made up of 15 amino acids. Trimming removed 6 bases from V and 2 bases from J, with 18 bases in between. Germline assignment: CDR1 DFQATT and CDR2 SNEGSKA (reference sequence). Here the CDR3 DNA reads TGCAGTGCCCATGGGATTAGCGCCGTCACAGATACGCAGTATTTT. Amino acid sequence: CSAHGISAVTDTQYF.

The rearrangement uses TRBV14 and TRBJ2-1; D may be TRBD2 (6 bases). Trimming took 2 bases from V and 7 from J, leaving 15 bases between them. Germline V gene lookup returns CDR1 SGHDN and CDR2 FVKESK. The CDR3 is 15 amino acids. DNA of the CDR3: TGTGCCAGCAGCCAACAGACACTAGCTGGGAATGAGCAGTTCTTC. Translation: CASSQQTLAGNEQFF.

The chain combines TRBV7-9 with TRBJ2-7; D is unresolved. The DNA end is a closer match to TRBJ2-5, so the J assignment may be wrong. The germline V gene encodes CDR1 SEHNR and CDR2 FQNEAQ (reference sequence). This CDR3 spans 14 amino acids. CDR3 protein: CASSHTDTIETQYF. For the CDR3, the DNA is TGTGCCAGCAGCCATACTGACACGATAGAGACCCAGTACTTC.

This chain joins TRBV12-3 or TRBV12-4 and TRBJ2-1; no clear D. CDR3 length equals 12 residues. V lost 7 bases to trimming and J lost 9 bases, with 13 bases between them. The CDR3 DNA reads as TGTGCCAGCACCTCGCCTGGTGGTGAGCAGTTCTTC. This codes for CASTSPGGEQFF.

This clonotype was observed a handful of times. The CDR3 sequence is CASSPRDRYSLNTGELFF. CDR3 DNA sequence: TGTGCCAGCAGTCCGCGGGACAGGTACTCTCTCAACACCGGGGAGCTGTTTTTT. The chain uses TRBV28 and TRBJ2-2; TRBD1 aligns across 8 bases. V was pared by 5 bases and J by 2 bases, with 13 bases of the junction left unmatched. Per germline, CDR1 MDHEN and CDR2 SYDVKM. CDR3 length: 18 residues.

With respect to this clonotype: Possible read error: a much larger clone is one base away. The chain joins TRBV20-1 to TRBJ2-4; D perhaps matches TRBD2 (7 bases). V was pared by 4 bases and J by 6 bases, with 19 bases between. CDR3 length: 15 residues. In germline, CDR1 is DFQATT, CDR2 SNEGSKA (reference sequence). The CDR3 DNA is TGCAGTGCTATCGCAACCAGGGGAGGGATAAACATTCAGTACTTC. This codes for CSAIATRGGINIQYF.

Concerning this clonotype itself: Given a much more abundant clone one base away, this may be a read error. The V call is TRBV29-1, the J call TRBJ2-3; no clear D gene. The V and J ends lost 5 bases and 1 base respectively, with 4 bases between them. The V gene's germline CDR1 is SQVTM and CDR2 ANQGSEA. This CDR3 has 11 residues. The CDR3 DNA sequence: TGCAGCGTTAGCCGCACAGATACGCAGTATTTT. This translates into CSVSRTDTQYF.

V gene TRBV20-1 combines with J gene TRBJ2-7; the D gene is possibly TRBD1 (6 bases). Near its end, the DNA agrees better with TRBJ2-5, so the J call may be wrong. Germline V gives CDR1 DFQATT, CDR2 SNEGSKA (reference sequence). This CDR3 spans 15 amino acids. This CDR3 is CSATGDLTYQETQYF. For the CDR3, the DNA is TGCAGTGCTACAGGGGACCTCACTTACCAAGAGACCCAGTACTTC.

The V call is TRBV20-1, the J call TRBJ1-2; no reliable D call. The V end lost 3 bases, the J end lost 5 bases, and 7 bases lay between the germline ends. The V gene's germline CDR1 is DFQATT and CDR2 SNEGSKA (reference sequence). This CDR3 is built from 11 residues. In nucleotides, the CDR3 is TGCAGTGCTAGTCCCCTTTATGGCTACACCTTC. It encodes CSASPLYGYTF.

V is TRBV29-1 and J is TRBJ2-1; 9 bases agree with TRBD2. V gave up 2 bases and J gave up 7 bases; unmatched junction bases: 15. The germline V gene has CDR1 SQVTM and CDR2 ANQGSEA. The CDR3 is 17 amino acids. The CDR3 loop is CSVERGAGTSWGNEQFF. The CDR3 coding sequence is TGCAGCGTTGAAAGAGGGGCTGGGACTAGCTGGGGAAATGAGCAGTTCTTC.

This rearrangement joins TRBV29-1 to TRBJ2-7; D is unclear. The CDR3 length is 12 residues. The germline V gene encodes CDR1 SQVTM and CDR2 ANQGSEA. Trimming took off 4 bases at V and 3 bases at J, with 10 bases between the two ends. The DNA of the CDR3 is TGCAGCGTTGTAGGCCGTTACTACGAGCAGTACTTC. It yields the protein CSVVGRYYEQYF.

This clonotype was detected ten times or more. The rearrangement joins TRBV28 to TRBJ2-3; no definite D call. Germline CDR1 reads MDHEN; CDR2 reads SYDVKM. The germline V and J ends were trimmed by 5 bases and 1 base, with 7 bases remaining between them. This CDR3 is 13 amino acids long. This chain's CDR3 is CASSPPRTDTQYF. The CDR3 DNA reads TGTGCCAGCAGTCCCCCTCGCACAGATACGCAGTATTTT.

The chain joins TRBV29-1 to TRBJ2-3; 13 positions match TRBD2. Germline V CDR1 and CDR2: SQVTM, ANQGSEA. The CDR3 length is 17 residues. V lost 1 base and J lost 2; bases outside the gene matches: 6. The CDR3 nucleotides read TGCAGCGTTGAAGGTCGACTAGCGGGGGGCCTCACAGATACGCAGTATTTT. It is translated as CSVEGRLAGGLTDTQYF.

Turning to this clonotype: Being one base from a much bigger clone, this may be a read error. The rearrangement joins TRBV7-9 to TRBJ1-2, with D uncertain. The germline gives CDR1 SEHNR, CDR2 FQNEAQ (reference sequence). CDR3 length: 13 amino acids. Between the trimmed V and J ends, which lost 1 base and 6 bases, there was a span of 9 bases. Here the CDR3 reads CASSLESPHGYTF. The CDR3 DNA is TGTGCCAGCAGCTTAGAATCCCCGCATGGCTACACCTTC.

This clonotype showed up many times. The chain links TRBV25-1 to TRBJ2-3; D perhaps matches TRBD1 (5 bases). The CDR3 is 15 residues long. The germline V gene has CDR1 MGHDK and CDR2 SYGVNS. Trimming took off 1 base at V and 8 bases at J, with 16 bases between the two ends. The CDR3 region is CASSEWGSPGVTQYF. The CDR3 DNA sequence: TGTGCCAGCAGTGAATGGGGCAGCCCAGGTGTTACGCAGTATTTT.

The chain employs TRBV2 and TRBJ2-5; TRBD2 is a possible D gene (6 bases). Germline V gives CDR1 SNHLY, CDR2 FYNNEI. This CDR3 contains 13 residues. Trimming stripped 2 bases from V and 11 bases from J, with 15 bases between. CDR3 sequence: CASSEYLGEAQYF. CDR3 bases: TGTGCCAGCAGTGAATACCTGGGGGAGGCGCAGTACTTC.

The rearrangement links TRBV7-3 to TRBJ2-5; D gene unclear. V was clipped by 5 bases and J by 3 bases, with 10 bases between them. From germline, CDR1 is SGHTA and CDR2 FQGTGA. The CDR3 runs to 13 residues. CDR3 bases: TGTGCCAGCAGCCAGACGACCGAAGAGACCCAGTACTTC. Its translation is CASSQTTEETQYF.

The chain links TRBV2 to TRBJ2-5; 8 bases fit TRBD1. With 6 bases clipped from V and 4 bases from J, the junction kept 4 bases outside the gene matches. The CDR3 runs to 13 residues. The germline V gene encodes CDR1 SNHLY and CDR2 FYNNEI. DNA of the CDR3: TGTGCCAGCAGGTTCGGACAGGGAGAGACCCAGTACTTC. This sequence encodes CASRFGQGETQYF.

This clonotype was seen a few times. The gene calls are TRBV7-9 and TRBJ2-5, with a weak D call TRBD2 (5 bases). Germline V CDR1 and CDR2: SEHNR, FQNEAQ (reference sequence). This CDR3 region has 13 residues. V was cut by 6 bases and J by 0 bases, with 8 bases left in between. In DNA, the CDR3 is TGTGCCAGCAGGGTCGGGAACCAAGAGACCCAGTACTTC. Its protein is CASRVGNQETQYF.

This clonotype came up many times. This chain joins TRBV28 and TRBJ2-6; 8 bases map to TRBD1. The V and J ends lost 8 bases and 1 base, in that order; junction bases with no gene match: 10. The germline V gene encodes CDR1 MDHEN and CDR2 SYDVKM. The CDR3 spans 17 residues. The CDR3, as DNA: TGTGCCAGCTACCGCCGGACAGGGTTTTCTGGGGCCAACGTCCTGACTTTC. It is translated as CASYRRTGFSGANVLTF. The whole variable domain, filled in from reference TRBV28 and TRBJ2-6, reads DVKVTQSSRYLVKRTGEKVFLECVQDMDHENMFWYRQDPGLGLRLIYFSYDVKMKEKGDIPEGYSVSREKKERFSLILESASTNQTSMYLCASYRRTGFSGANVLTFGAGSRLTVL.